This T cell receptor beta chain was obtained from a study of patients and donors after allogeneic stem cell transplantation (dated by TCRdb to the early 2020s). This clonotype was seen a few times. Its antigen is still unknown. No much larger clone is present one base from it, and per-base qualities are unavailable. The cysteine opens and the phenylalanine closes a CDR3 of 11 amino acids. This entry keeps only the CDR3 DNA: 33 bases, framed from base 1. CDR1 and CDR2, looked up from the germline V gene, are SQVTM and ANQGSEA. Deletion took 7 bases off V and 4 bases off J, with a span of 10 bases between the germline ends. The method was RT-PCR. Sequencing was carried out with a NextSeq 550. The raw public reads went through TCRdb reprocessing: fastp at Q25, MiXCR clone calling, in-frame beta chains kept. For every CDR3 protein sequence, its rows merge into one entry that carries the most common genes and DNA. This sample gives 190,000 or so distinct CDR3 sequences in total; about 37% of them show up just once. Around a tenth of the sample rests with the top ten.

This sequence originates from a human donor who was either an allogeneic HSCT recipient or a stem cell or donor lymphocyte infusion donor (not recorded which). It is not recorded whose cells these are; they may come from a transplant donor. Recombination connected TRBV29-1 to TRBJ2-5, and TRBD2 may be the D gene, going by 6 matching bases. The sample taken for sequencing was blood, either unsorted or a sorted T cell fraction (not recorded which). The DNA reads TGCAGCGCCCGGGAGCTAGAGACCCAGTACTTC. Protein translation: CSARELETQYF.